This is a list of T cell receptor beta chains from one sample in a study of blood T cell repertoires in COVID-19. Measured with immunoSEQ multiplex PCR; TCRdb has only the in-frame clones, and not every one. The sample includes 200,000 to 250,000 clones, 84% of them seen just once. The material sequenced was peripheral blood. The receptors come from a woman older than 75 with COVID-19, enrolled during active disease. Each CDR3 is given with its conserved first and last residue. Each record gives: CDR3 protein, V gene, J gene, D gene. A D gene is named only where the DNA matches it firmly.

cdr3_aa: CASSYPDILKSEAFF
v_call: TRBV6-5
j_call: TRBJ1-1
d_call: -

cdr3_aa: CASSQNHRTEKLFF
v_call: TRBV6-5
j_call: TRBJ1-4
d_call: -

cdr3_aa: CASSQDRTSGRDSSYNEQFF
v_call: TRBV4-1
j_call: TRBJ2-1
d_call: TRBD2

cdr3_aa: CASSFTRETQYF
v_call: TRBV7-2
j_call: TRBJ2-5
d_call: -

cdr3_aa: CASSLGTGSRETQYF
v_call: TRBV5-8
j_call: TRBJ2-5
d_call: TRBD1

cdr3_aa: CASSYSSRGNYGYTF
v_call: TRBV6-6
j_call: TRBJ1-2
d_call: -

cdr3_aa: CASSPRLAGGHTQYF
v_call: TRBV7-8
j_call: TRBJ2-3
d_call: TRBD2

cdr3_aa: CASSLSGRPRSSYEQYF
v_call: TRBV6-2/TRBV6-3
j_call: TRBJ2-7
d_call: TRBD2

cdr3_aa: CASSGTGYNEQFF
v_call: TRBV2
j_call: TRBJ2-1
d_call: -

cdr3_aa: CASSLEGAEQYF
v_call: TRBV5-1
j_call: TRBJ2-7
d_call: -

cdr3_aa: CATSGGSEDTQYF
v_call: TRBV24-1
j_call: TRBJ2-3
d_call: -

cdr3_aa: CATWGLMNTEAFF
v_call: TRBV6-5
j_call: TRBJ1-1
d_call: -

cdr3_aa: CASSAWTGGIDYTF
v_call: TRBV9
j_call: TRBJ1-2
d_call: TRBD1

cdr3_aa: CASSRGTYEQYF
v_call: TRBV28
j_call: TRBJ2-7
d_call: -

cdr3_aa: CASSLELTYNSPLHF
v_call: TRBV5-8
j_call: TRBJ1-6
d_call: -

cdr3_aa: CASSLLGNLEQYF
v_call: TRBV5-4
j_call: TRBJ2-7
d_call: -

cdr3_aa: CASTDRSGNQPQHF
v_call: TRBV6-5
j_call: TRBJ1-5
d_call: -

cdr3_aa: CASSYSWGHEAFF
v_call: TRBV6-5
j_call: TRBJ1-1
d_call: -

cdr3_aa: CASSLTQYEQYF
v_call: TRBV5-1
j_call: TRBJ2-7
d_call: -

cdr3_aa: CASSVMGDRVYGYTF
v_call: TRBV9
j_call: TRBJ1-2
d_call: TRBD1

cdr3_aa: CSVQTSGSITYNEQFF
v_call: TRBV29-1
j_call: TRBJ2-1
d_call: TRBD2

cdr3_aa: CASQIAGTDTQYF
v_call: TRBV2
j_call: TRBJ2-3
d_call: -

cdr3_aa: CASSSTGGVQPQHF
v_call: TRBV27
j_call: TRBJ1-5
d_call: -

cdr3_aa: CASSFSGSSYEQYF
v_call: TRBV11-1
j_call: TRBJ2-7
d_call: TRBD2

cdr3_aa: CASSPLTVNYGYTF
v_call: TRBV6-2/TRBV6-3
j_call: TRBJ1-2
d_call: -

cdr3_aa: CATSKGGLDPYEQYF
v_call: TRBV15
j_call: TRBJ2-7
d_call: -

cdr3_aa: CSASARGNYGYTF
v_call: TRBV20-1
j_call: TRBJ1-2
d_call: -

cdr3_aa: CASSPVPSDQPQHF
v_call: TRBV18
j_call: TRBJ1-5
d_call: -

cdr3_aa: CASSSEGIQYF
v_call: TRBV5-1
j_call: TRBJ2-5
d_call: -

cdr3_aa: CASSVGGGRSYNEQFF
v_call: TRBV10-1
j_call: TRBJ2-1
d_call: -

cdr3_aa: CATSSPGDRLYEQFF
v_call: TRBV15
j_call: TRBJ2-1
d_call: TRBD1

cdr3_aa: CASSLGTGTEAFF
v_call: TRBV11-2
j_call: TRBJ1-1
d_call: -

cdr3_aa: CATRSGIYGYTF
v_call: TRBV21-1
j_call: TRBJ1-2
d_call: -

cdr3_aa: CASSPGGVSGNTIYF
v_call: TRBV3-1/TRBV3-2
j_call: TRBJ1-3
d_call: -

cdr3_aa: CASSPWPSAAKGDEQFF
v_call: TRBV18
j_call: TRBJ2-1
d_call: -

cdr3_aa: CASSQVIAVGSYEQYF
v_call: TRBV4-1
j_call: TRBJ2-7
d_call: -

cdr3_aa: CASSPRGTGRPFF
v_call: TRBV3-1/TRBV3-2
j_call: TRBJ1-2
d_call: TRBD1

cdr3_aa: CASSPTTPNTEAFF
v_call: TRBV3-1/TRBV3-2
j_call: TRBJ1-1
d_call: -

cdr3_aa: CASSATSGGYNEQFF
v_call: TRBV7-3
j_call: TRBJ2-1
d_call: TRBD2

cdr3_aa: CASSSDGTGIYGYTF
v_call: TRBV5-1
j_call: TRBJ1-2
d_call: TRBD1

cdr3_aa: CATSRETGSYNEQFF
v_call: TRBV15
j_call: TRBJ2-1
d_call: -

cdr3_aa: CASSLGTGLVLYEQFF
v_call: TRBV5-1
j_call: TRBJ2-1
d_call: -

cdr3_aa: CASSDPSGYTF
v_call: TRBV6-1
j_call: TRBJ1-2
d_call: -

cdr3_aa: CASSPTGLTYGYTF
v_call: TRBV5-6
j_call: TRBJ1-2
d_call: -

cdr3_aa: CASSQDDRAEQFF
v_call: TRBV3-1/TRBV3-2
j_call: TRBJ2-1
d_call: TRBD1

cdr3_aa: CAISVLAVGNSYNEQFF
v_call: TRBV10-3
j_call: TRBJ2-1
d_call: -

cdr3_aa: CASSTGLAGYNEQFF
v_call: TRBV6-5
j_call: TRBJ2-1
d_call: TRBD2

cdr3_aa: CASSLVQGVETQYF
v_call: TRBV11-2
j_call: TRBJ2-5
d_call: -

cdr3_aa: CASSPRAGGQETQYF
v_call: TRBV6-5
j_call: TRBJ2-5
d_call: -

cdr3_aa: CASSPTGGPTQGSEAFF
v_call: TRBV3-1/TRBV3-2
j_call: TRBJ1-1
d_call: TRBD1

cdr3_aa: CASSIHAGGPSGANVLTF
v_call: TRBV19
j_call: TRBJ2-6
d_call: TRBD2

cdr3_aa: CASSIEGGPGGEQFF
v_call: TRBV19
j_call: TRBJ2-1
d_call: TRBD2

cdr3_aa: CASSHSSGGNQPQHF
v_call: TRBV3-1/TRBV3-2
j_call: TRBJ1-5
d_call: -